The 2 T cell receptor beta chains below all came from one sample that was sequenced in a study of blood T cell repertoires in COVID-19. Sequenced by immunoSEQ multiplex PCR; TCRdb stores in-frame clones only, minus some. The repertoire includes around 110,000 clones, roughly 85% of them detected once, and under 3% sits in the top ten. The material sequenced was peripheral blood. The receptors were sampled from a man aged 25 to 45 with acute or convalescent COVID-19.

The chain carries TRBV28 and TRBJ1-2, with D perhaps matching TRBD1 (6 bases). The CDR3 sequence is 15 residues long. Germline V lookup: CDR1 MDHEN, CDR2 SYDVKM. V dropped 8 bases and J dropped 3 bases, with 19 bases sitting between them. As DNA, the CDR3 is TGTGCCAGCGATCCCCAAGGGGGGGGACACTATGGCTACACCTTC. Protein: CASDPQGGGHYGYTF.

The V call is TRBV4-3, the J call TRBJ2-7, with TRBD1 matching over 8 bases. V gave up 0 bases and J gave up 7 bases; unmatched junction bases: 14. Germline-derived CDR1 and CDR2 are LGHNA and YSLEER. The CDR3 spans 17 residues. This CDR3 reads CASSQDIPTGETREQYF. For the CDR3, the DNA is TGCGCCAGCAGCCAAGATATCCCGACAGGGGAAACAAGGGAGCAGTACTTC.